These 16 T cell receptor beta chains were sequenced from one sample in a study of graft-versus-host responses after intestinal transplantation. For these receptors, no antigen is known. Clones were sequenced by immunoSEQ multiplex PCR, and TCRdb holds only the in-frame ones, with some missing. The data contain more than 65,000 clones, approximately 80% of them seen just once; the ten biggest clones take up 0.39%. The sample consisted of unstimulated CD4+ T cells sorted from spleen or lymph node cells, taken before transplant. The receptors were sampled from a human donor who was the organ donor for an intestinal transplant.

The V call is TRBV11-2, the J call TRBJ1-1; D unclear. The V and J ends lost 1 base and 0 bases respectively, with 9 bases between them. The CDR3 length is 15 residues. Germline CDR1 and CDR2: SGHAT and FQNNGV. The CDR3 here is CASSLVGSLNTEAFF. The CDR3 DNA is TGTGCCAGCAGCTTAGTGGGCAGTTTGAACACTGAAGCTTTCTTT.

A word on this clone: Additional DNA sequences in this sample encode the identical CDR3. The chain has TRBV7-9 and TRBJ1-5, with D perhaps TRBD1 (5 bases). Germline assignment: CDR1 SEHNR and CDR2 FQNEAQ (reference sequence). V lost 1 base, J lost 4 bases, and 8 bases lay in between. The CDR3 length is 14 residues. CDR3 sequence: CASSLDQGNQPQHF. The CDR3 DNA sequence: TGTGCCAGCAGCTTAGACCAGGGAAATCAGCCCCAGCATTTT.

The table lists this clone with a count of one. The V gene is TRBV30, the J gene TRBJ1-2; D unclear. The V end was cut by 2 bases, the J end by 14 bases, with 27 bases between. The CDR3 totals 15 residues. Germline lookup yields CDR1 GTSNPN and CDR2 SVGIG (reference sequence). CDR3 DNA: TGTGCCTGGAGTTCACTGTACAACCTCGAGGGCTCTTGTACCTTC. Translation: CAWSSLYNLEGSCTF.

The gene calls are TRBV6-1 and TRBJ2-7, with 8 bases aligning to TRBD2. The CDR3 sequence is 14 residues long. Germline V gene sequence: CDR1 MNHNS, CDR2 SASEGT. Unmatched junction bases numbered 9, after V lost 10 bases and J lost 1 base. CDR3 sequence reads: CATQVSGASYEQYV. The CDR3 DNA follows: TGTGCCACCCAGGTTAGCGGGGCTTCCTACGAGCAGTACGTC.

V and J are TRBV4-2 and TRBJ1-6, with 7 positions matching TRBD1. CDR1 LGHNA and CDR2 YNFKEQ come from the germline V gene. The CDR3 has 15 residues. Trimming at V came to 3 bases and at J to 5 bases, leaving 4 bases not matched to a gene. The CDR3 sequence: CASSHPDRDNSPLHF. In nucleotides, the CDR3 is TGTGCCAGCAGCCACCCCGACAGGGATAATTCACCCCTCCACTTT.

The V gene is TRBV5-1, the J gene TRBJ2-7, with TRBD1 identical over 7 bases. CDR3 length: 14 residues. Germline-derived CDR1 and CDR2 are SGHRS and YFSETQ. The junction had 6 bases not matched to a gene; V was cut back by 4 bases and J by 2 bases. The CDR3 loop reads CASSPDRAPYEQYV. CDR3 in DNA: TGCGCCAGCAGCCCCGACAGGGCCCCCTACGAGCAGTACGTC.

The rearrangement uses TRBV14 and TRBJ1-3; D ambiguous. V was trimmed by 1 base and J by 0 bases, leaving 13 bases between them. Germline-derived CDR1 and CDR2 are SGHDN and FVKESK. CDR3 length: 17 residues. The CDR3 spells CASSQVSGGPSGNTIYF. CDR3 DNA sequence: TGTGCCAGCAGCCAAGTGTCGGGAGGACCCTCTGGAAACACCATATATTTT.

The J gene is TRBJ1-4, the V gene TRBV6-5, with TRBD1 matching 7 bases. The CDR3 spans 15 residues. Germline lookup yields CDR1 MNHEY and CDR2 SVGAGI. Trimming took 0 bases from V and 8 from J; bases not matched to a gene: 6. The CDR3 loop is CASSYSGTADEKLFF. CDR3 in DNA: TGTGCCAGCAGTTACTCGGGGACAGCGGACGAAAAACTGTTTTTT.

The V gene is TRBV2, the J gene TRBJ1-1; D perhaps matches TRBD1 (5 bases). The CDR3 runs 13 residues. Germline CDR1 SNHLY, CDR2 FYNNEI. V was cut by 6 bases and J by 1 base, with 9 bases left in between. CDR3 sequence reads: CASSSTGNTEAFF. The CDR3, as DNA: TGTGCCAGCAGCTCTACAGGGAACACTGAAGCTTTCTTT.

The rearrangement uses TRBV28 and TRBJ1-1; TRBD1 matches 8 bases. The V gene's germline CDR1 is MDHEN and CDR2 SYDVKM. Losses at the gene ends were 4 bases for V and 1 base for J; bases not matched to a gene: 5. This CDR3 comprises 15 residues. CDR3 sequence: CASSSFGTGNTEAFF. The DNA for the CDR3 is TGTGCCAGCAGTTCCTTCGGGACAGGGAACACTGAAGCTTTCTTT. The whole variable domain, filled in from reference TRBV28 and TRBJ1-1, reads DVKVTQSSRYLVKRTGEKVFLECVQDMDHENMFWYRQDPGLGLRLIYFSYDVKMKEKGDIPEGYSVSREKKERFSLILESASTNQTSMYLCASSSFGTGNTEAFFGQGTRLTVV.

The chain couples TRBV5-1 to TRBJ2-5; D remains unclear. The germline gives CDR1 SGHRS, CDR2 YFSETQ. V was trimmed by 1 base and J by 1 base, leaving 8 bases between them. This CDR3 region has 14 residues. Here the CDR3 DNA reads TGCGCCAGCAGCTTGACGGTGCTCCAAGAGACCCAGTACTTC. It codes for CASSLTVLQETQYF. Together with reference TRBV5-1 and TRBJ2-5, the CDR3 gives the full variable domain: KAGVTQTPRYLIKTRGQQVTLSCSPISGHRSVSWYQQTPGQGLQFLFEYFSETQRNKGNFPGRFSGRQFSNSRSEMNVSTLELGDSALYLCASSLTVLQETQYFGPGTRLLVL.

The chain recombines TRBV7-8 with TRBJ2-2, with TRBD1 matching 11 bases. The CDR3 has 15 amino acids. V was pared by 3 bases and J by 6 bases, with 3 bases of the junction left unmatched. CDR1 is SGHVS and CDR2 is FQNEAQ in the germline V gene. The CDR3 here is CASSFKGQGAGELFF. The CDR3 bases are TGTGCCAGCAGCTTTAAGGGACAGGGGGCCGGGGAGCTGTTTTTT.

The chain joins TRBV7-9 to TRBJ1-6; perhaps TRBD1 as D (5 bases). V was cut by 8 bases and J by 5 bases, with 7 bases left in between. CDR1 is SEHNR and CDR2 is FQNEAQ in the germline V gene (reference sequence). There are 12 residues in the CDR3. CDR3 residues: CASGANNSPLHF. The CDR3, as DNA: TGTGCCAGCGGGGCCAATAATTCACCCCTCCACTTT.

The V gene is TRBV4-1, the J gene TRBJ2-5; 12 positions agree with TRBD2. Germline V gives CDR1 MGHRA, CDR2 YSYEKL. J gave up 5 bases and V 0 bases, and 10 bases lay outside the gene matches. CDR3 length: 18 amino acids. The CDR3 reads CASSQEFSTSGGGETQYF. The CDR3 DNA sequence: TGCGCCAGCAGCCAAGAGTTCTCGACTAGCGGGGGAGGGGAGACCCAGTACTTC.

The rearrangement uses TRBV18 and TRBJ2-6; the D is unclear. CDR1 KGHSH and CDR2 LQKENI come from the germline V gene. V lost 3 bases to trimming and J lost 0 bases, with 6 bases between them. This CDR3 contains 15 residues. The CDR3 region has the DNA TGTGCCAGCTCACCTCAGTTCTCTGGGGCCAACGTCCTGACTTTC. As protein: CASSPQFSGANVLTF.

The chain combines TRBV6-6 with TRBJ2-7; TRBD1 matches 8 bases. Germline CDR1 reads MNHNY; CDR2 reads SVGAGI (reference sequence). This CDR3 contains 13 residues. The V gene end was trimmed by 6 bases and the J gene end by 3 bases; junction bases not matched to a gene: 4. DNA for the CDR3: TGTGCCAGCAGCCGACAGGGGAACTACGAGCAGTACGTC. It translates to CASSRQGNYEQYV.